A selection of T cell receptor beta chains follows, all from one sample in a study of beta chain features in type 1 diabetes. TCRdb's copy holds only in-frame clones and misses some; the assay was immunoSEQ multiplex PCR. The sample has a few hundred thousand clones, about 20% seen once. Source material: naive CD4+ T cells from blood. The receptors derive from a woman younger than 30 in good health. The CDR3 runs from the conserved cysteine through the conserved F or W. Fields, in order: clone size, V gene, D gene, J gene, CDR3 protein, CDR3 DNA. The D gene is left open where the match is weak. A row's size may be missing; if present it is once, few, many or a size class.

>-|TRBV9|-|TRBJ1-1
CASSVEAENTEAFF
TGTGCCAGCAGCGTTGAGGCGGAGAACACTGAAGCTTTCTTT
>few|TRBV30|TRBD2|TRBJ2-1
CAWSSEREVNNEQFF
TGTGCCTGGAGTTCCGAGCGGGAGGTAAACAATGAGCAGTTCTTC
>-|TRBV6-1|TRBD1|TRBJ2-7
CASREIGQGPAEQYF
TGTGCCAGCAGGGAGATTGGACAGGGGCCGGCCGAGCAGTACTTC
>-|TRBV6-6|-|TRBJ2-2
CASSYTGAGELFF
TGTGCCAGCAGTTACACGGGAGCCGGGGAGCTGTTTTTT
>few|TRBV25-1|-|TRBJ2-7
CASSEYGSRYEQYF
TGTGCCAGCAGTGAATACGGGTCAAGGTACGAGCAGTACTTC
>-|TRBV30|-|TRBJ1-1
CAWSAPPGHSEAFF
TGTGCCTGGAGTGCACCCCCGGGACACTCTGAAGCTTTCTTT
>few|TRBV5-1|-|TRBJ2-7
CASSLYPGSSYEQYF
TGCGCCAGCAGCTTGTATCCAGGAAGCTCCTACGAGCAGTACTTC
>-|TRBV7-9|-|TRBJ1-2
CASALAVNGYTF
TGTGCCAGCGCCTTGGCGGTGAATGGCTACACCTTC
>-|TRBV2|-|TRBJ1-5
CATQANPRQPQHF
TGTGCCACCCAAGCAAACCCCCGCCAGCCCCAGCATTTT
>-|TRBV7-9|-|TRBJ2-7
CASSSREGSWEQYF
TGTGCCAGCAGCTCCAGGGAAGGGTCTTGGGAGCAGTACTTC
>few|TRBV30|-|TRBJ2-5
CAWTRGETQYF
TGTGCCTGGACGAGAGGGGAGACCCAGTACTTC
>few|TRBV6-5|-|TRBJ2-5
CASREAGFQETQYF
TGTGCCAGCAGGGAGGCGGGTTTCCAAGAGACCCAGTACTTC
>-|TRBV6-1|TRBD1|TRBJ2-7
CASSKQGDEQYF
TGTGCCAGCAGCAAACAGGGGGACGAGCAGTACTTC
>-|TRBV10-3|-|TRBJ1-5
CAISDNNQPQHF
TGTGCCATCAGTGATAACAATCAGCCCCAGCATTTT
>-|TRBV9|TRBD1|TRBJ2-3
CASSLGGAGTSTDTQYF
TGTGCCAGCAGTTTAGGGGGCGCCGGGACCTCAACAGATACGCAGTATTTT
>-|TRBV10-3|TRBD2|TRBJ2-3
CAIRTSGLQDTQYF
TGTGCCATCCGGACTAGCGGGCTGCAAGATACGCAGTATTTT
>-|TRBV5-1|TRBD1|TRBJ2-7
CASSLGQGWEQYF
TGCGCCAGCAGCTTGGGACAGGGATGGGAGCAGTACTTC
>-|TRBV7-9|-|TRBJ1-6
CASRFIDNSPLHF
TGTGCCAGCAGGTTTATAGATAATTCACCCCTCCACTTT
>-|TRBV29-1|-|TRBJ1-2
CSVEGAFSGPYGYTF
TGCAGCGTTGAAGGCGCCTTTTCAGGGCCCTATGGCTACACCTTC
>-|TRBV7-2|-|TRBJ2-5
CASSLVLGTQYF
TGTGCCAGCAGCTTAGTGCTAGGGACCCAGTACTTC
>-|TRBV19|-|TRBJ1-2
CASSDSLSYGYTF
TGTGCCAGTAGTGATTCTCTGAGCTATGGCTACACCTTC
>-|TRBV7-6|TRBD2|TRBJ2-1
CASRASGTTDEQFF
TGTGCCAGCAGGGCTAGCGGGACCACCGATGAGCAGTTCTTC
>-|TRBV4-2|-|TRBJ1-1
CASTLQGPANTEAFF
TGTGCCTCGACATTGCAGGGCCCCGCGAACACTGAAGCTTTCTTT
>-|TRBV18|-|TRBJ1-3
CASSPVGSHSGNTIYF
TGTGCCAGCTCACCAGTCGGGTCTCACTCTGGAAACACCATATATTTT
>few|TRBV7-2|TRBD2|TRBJ2-3
CASSPGGILTDTQYF
TGTGCCAGCAGCCCGGGGGGGATCCTCACAGATACGCAGTATTTT
>few|TRBV5-1|TRBD1|TRBJ2-5
CASSLLTGGAETQYF
TGCGCCAGCAGCTTGTTGACAGGGGGCGCGGAGACCCAGTACTTC
>-|TRBV27|TRBD2|TRBJ2-1
CASSRTGGGQFF
TGTGCCAGCAGTCGCACGGGAGGTGGGCAGTTCTTC
>few|TRBV5-1|TRBD2|TRBJ2-1
CASSLGRGSSYNEQFF
TGCGCCAGCAGCTTGGGACGCGGGAGCTCCTACAATGAGCAGTTCTTC
>few|TRBV6-4|TRBD1|TRBJ2-2
CASSDSRQGNTGELFF
TGTGCCAGCAGTGACTCGAGACAGGGGAACACCGGGGAGCTGTTTTTT
>-|TRBV4-1|TRBD1|TRBJ2-7
CASSQVTGVSEQYF
TGCGCCAGCAGCCAAGTTACAGGGGTGAGTGAGCAGTACTTC
>few|TRBV11-2|TRBD1|TRBJ2-5
CASSSHRDRGPFWAQYF
TGTGCCAGCAGCTCGCACCGGGACAGGGGGCCCTTCTGGGCCCAGTACTTC